The 16 T cell receptor beta chains below all came from one sample that was sequenced in a study of beta chain features in type 1 diabetes. Of the isolated RNA, all was reverse transcribed, and so the sequenced material was expressed TCRB transcripts. Libraries were prepared by immunoSEQ multiplex PCR; TCRdb keeps only in-frame clonotypes and omits some of them. Among some 15,000 clones listed, 55% to 70% were seen once. Study-level findings and limits: Type 1 diabetes patients showed a moderate but significant shortening of TCRB CDR3s in all four CD4+ subsets.

Antigens of these TCRs are unknown. The sample consisted of Tregs from blood. The receptors stem from a man in his thirties or forties with type 1 diabetes.

The J gene is TRBJ2-1, the V gene TRBV28, with 9 positions matching TRBD1. V was pared by 6 bases and J by 0 bases, with 9 bases of the junction left unmatched. The germline V gene encodes CDR1 MDHEN and CDR2 SYDVKM. The CDR3 runs to 17 residues. The DNA for the CDR3 is TGTGCCAGCAGCCTCTCGGGACAGGGAAGCTCCTACAATGAGCAGTTCTTC. Its protein is CASSLSGQGSSYNEQFF.

The J gene is TRBJ1-2, the V gene TRBV6-5; perhaps TRBD1 as D (6 bases). The V and J ends lost 2 bases and 0 bases respectively, with 10 bases between them. This CDR3 is built from 15 residues. Germline CDR1 and CDR2: MNHEY and SVGAGI. In nucleotides, the CDR3 is TGTGCCAGCAGTTACGGACAGTGGGCTAACTATGGCTACACCTTC. This sequence encodes CASSYGQWANYGYTF.

The chain links TRBV4-1 to TRBJ2-1, with 11 nucleotides matching TRBD2. This CDR3 comprises 18 residues. The V gene end was trimmed by 1 base and the J gene end by 3 bases; junction bases not matched to a gene: 8. Germline V gives CDR1 MGHRA, CDR2 YSYEKL. DNA of the CDR3: TGCGCCAGCAGCCAAGTCTCCGGGACTAGCGGTTACTACAATGAGCAGTTCTTC. Encoded protein: CASSQVSGTSGYYNEQFF.

This chain uses TRBV6-1 with TRBJ2-6; 8 bases are a match to TRBD1. Germline V gene lookup returns CDR1 MNHNS and CDR2 SASEGT. The CDR3 is made up of 14 amino acids. Unmatched junction bases numbered 4, after V lost 8 bases and J lost 4 bases. CDR3 residues: CASGRGLGANVLTF. CDR3 nucleotide sequence: TGTGCCAGCGGCAGGGGGCTCGGGGCCAACGTCCTGACTTTC.

There are a few counts of this clone. V usage is TRBV9 and J usage is TRBJ1-5; 9 nucleotides agree with TRBD1. The CDR3 spans 15 residues. The germline gives CDR1 SGDLS, CDR2 YYNGEE. Trimming removed 3 bases from V and 7 bases from J; junction bases left unmatched: 8. In DNA, the CDR3 is TGTGCCAGCAGCGCCGGACAGGGGAATGGCCAGCCCCAGCATTTT. This sequence encodes CASSAGQGNGQPQHF.

The DNA of the CDR3 is TGTGCCAGCAGCTTAGACCTAGCTGAGCAGTTCTTC. It encodes CASSLDLAEQFF. The chain combines TRBV11-2 with TRBJ2-1; D is possibly TRBD2 (5 bases). Germline CDR1 SGHAT, CDR2 FQNNGV. The ends were cut back, 0 bases at V and 9 bases at J, with 6 bases in the middle. This CDR3 is 12 amino acids long.

CDR3 nucleotides: TGTGCCAGCAGCACACTAGCGCCTAGCTCCTACAATGAGCAGTTCTTC. It is translated as CASSTLAPSSYNEQFF. The gene calls are TRBV6-6 and TRBJ2-1; 7 bases fit TRBD2. Germline V gives CDR1 MNHNY, CDR2 SVGAGI (reference sequence). Losses at the gene ends were 6 bases for V and 0 bases for J; bases not matched to a gene: 8. CDR3 length: 16 residues.

This rearrangement joins TRBV5-1 to TRBJ2-1; a possible D gene is TRBD2 (5 bases). This CDR3 contains 15 residues. CDR1 is SGHRS and CDR2 is YFSETQ in the germline V gene. V was cut by 4 bases and J by 6 bases, with 17 bases left in between. The CDR3 is CASSAAGVTSNEQFF. DNA for the CDR3: TGCGCCAGCAGCGCGGCCGGGGTTACAAGCAATGAGCAGTTCTTC.

Only a few counts were recorded for this clone. The gene calls are TRBV18 and TRBJ2-7; D not certain. The CDR3 length is 13 residues. The germline V and J ends were trimmed by 2 bases and 5 bases, with 10 bases remaining between them. Germline CDR1 KGHSH, CDR2 LQKENI. The CDR3 sequence: CASSPFRAHEQYF. The CDR3 region has the DNA TGTGCCAGCTCACCATTCCGCGCCCACGAGCAGTACTTC.

The chain joins TRBV15 to TRBJ2-6; D may be TRBD1 (6 bases). In germline, CDR1 is LNHNV, CDR2 YYDKDF (reference sequence). This CDR3 has 17 residues. V shed 0 bases and J shed 3 bases, with 12 bases lying between them. This CDR3 reads CATSRDRAGVGANVLTF. Written as DNA, the CDR3 is TGTGCCACCAGCAGAGATAGGGCAGGGGTTGGGGCCAACGTCCTGACTTTC. Supplemented by reference TRBV15 and TRBJ2-6, the full variable domain reads DAMVIQNPRYQVTQFGKPVTLSCSQTLNHNVMYWYQQKSSQAPKLLFHYYDKDFNNEADTPDNFQSRRPNTSFCFLDIRSPGLGDTAMYLCATSRDRAGVGANVLTFGAGSRLTVL.

The V and J genes are TRBV30 and TRBJ1-5; 9 positions match TRBD1. The CDR3 totals 15 residues. The V gene's germline CDR1 is GTSNPN and CDR2 SVGIG (reference sequence). The V and J ends lost 3 bases and 7 bases, in that order; junction bases with no gene match: 10. The chain's CDR3 is CAWSPTGTGRQPQHF. The CDR3 DNA reads as TGTGCCTGGAGCCCTACCGGGACAGGGCGGCAGCCCCAGCATTTT. Combining the CDR3 with reference TRBV30 and TRBJ1-5 gives the whole variable domain SQTIHQWPATLVQPVGSPLSLECTVEGTSNPNLYWYRQAAGRGLQLLFYSVGIGQISSEVPQNLSASRPQDRQFILSSKKLLLSDSGFYLCAWSPTGTGRQPQHFGDGTRLSIL.

The sample holds a few counts of this clone. This chain connects TRBV30 to TRBJ1-5; 7 bases match TRBD1. Germline values: CDR1 GTSNPN, CDR2 SVGIG (reference sequence). Unmatched junction bases numbered 10, after V lost 4 bases and J lost 1 base. The CDR3 totals 16 residues. The CDR3 sequence: CAWTGQGGRSNQPQHF. The CDR3 coding sequence is TGTGCCTGGACCGGTCAGGGGGGAAGGAGCAATCAGCCCCAGCATTTT. The whole variable domain, remainder taken from reference TRBV30 and TRBJ1-5, is SQTIHQWPATLVQPVGSPLSLECTVEGTSNPNLYWYRQAAGRGLQLLFYSVGIGQISSEVPQNLSASRPQDRQFILSSKKLLLSDSGFYLCAWTGQGGRSNQPQHFGDGTRLSIL.

This clone was counted once. The chain has TRBV5-4 and TRBJ2-7; 7 bases fit TRBD2. The CDR3 is 14 amino acids. Per the germline V gene, CDR1 is SGHNT and CDR2 is YYREEE (reference sequence). Germline trimming cut 3 bases from V and 5 bases from J; bases unmatched to any gene: 8. The DNA of the CDR3 is TGTGCCAGCAGCTGGGGGGGAGGAGGACACGAGCAGTACTTC. It translates to CASSWGGGGHEQYF.

This clone showed up just a few times. The genes are TRBV5-1 and TRBJ1-1, with 9 bases that match TRBD1. The ends lost 5 bases at V and 3 bases at J; junction bases unmatched: 11. CDR1 and CDR2 from the germline V gene are SGHRS and YFSETQ. CDR3 length: 16 amino acids. The CDR3 here is CASSPGTGFGDTEAFF. Here the CDR3 DNA reads TGCGCCAGCAGTCCCGGGACAGGGTTCGGGGACACTGAAGCTTTCTTT.

This chain joins TRBV7-9 and TRBJ1-2; the D is unclear. Germline CDR1 reads SEHNR; CDR2 reads FQNEAQ (reference sequence). V lost 0 bases to trimming and J lost 9 bases, with 5 bases between them. The CDR3 has 11 amino acids. Written as DNA, the CDR3 is TGTGCCAGCAGCTTAGCGAGTAGCTACACCTTC. It encodes CASSLASSYTF.

The rearrangement links TRBV5-1 to TRBJ1-4; 8 positions match TRBD1. The junction had 16 bases not matched to a gene; V was cut back by 6 bases and J by 0 bases. Germline-derived CDR1 and CDR2 are SGHRS and YFSETQ. This CDR3 spans 19 amino acids. CDR3 in DNA: TGCGCCAGCACCCCCGGGACAGGAGATTACCCTGCAACTAATGAAAAACTGTTTTTT. It specifies CASTPGTGDYPATNEKLFF.